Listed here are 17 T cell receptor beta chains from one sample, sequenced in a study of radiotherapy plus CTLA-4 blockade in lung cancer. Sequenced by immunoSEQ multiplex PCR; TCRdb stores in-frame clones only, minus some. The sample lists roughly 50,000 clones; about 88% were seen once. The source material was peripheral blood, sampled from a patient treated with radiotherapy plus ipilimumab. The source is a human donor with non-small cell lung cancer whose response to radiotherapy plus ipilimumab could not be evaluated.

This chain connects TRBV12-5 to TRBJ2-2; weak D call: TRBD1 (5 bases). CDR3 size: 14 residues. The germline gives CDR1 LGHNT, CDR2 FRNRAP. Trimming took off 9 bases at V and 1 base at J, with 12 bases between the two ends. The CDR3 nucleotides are TGTGCTAGCAAGGTCGGACAGAACACCGGGGAGCTGTTTTTT. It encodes CASKVGQNTGELFF.

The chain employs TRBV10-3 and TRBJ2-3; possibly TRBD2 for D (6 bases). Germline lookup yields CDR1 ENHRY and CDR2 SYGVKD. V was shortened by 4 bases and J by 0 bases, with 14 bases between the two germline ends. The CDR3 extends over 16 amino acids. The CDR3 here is CAISAGGTHSTDTQYF. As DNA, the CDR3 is TGTGCCATCAGTGCGGGCGGGACCCATAGCACAGATACGCAGTATTTT.

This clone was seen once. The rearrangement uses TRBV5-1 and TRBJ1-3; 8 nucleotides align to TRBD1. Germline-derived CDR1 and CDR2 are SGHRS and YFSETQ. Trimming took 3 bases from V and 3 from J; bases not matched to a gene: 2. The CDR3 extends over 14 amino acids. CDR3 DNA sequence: TGCGCCAGCAGCTCCACAGGGGGTGGAAACACCATATATTTT. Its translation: CASSSTGGGNTIYF.

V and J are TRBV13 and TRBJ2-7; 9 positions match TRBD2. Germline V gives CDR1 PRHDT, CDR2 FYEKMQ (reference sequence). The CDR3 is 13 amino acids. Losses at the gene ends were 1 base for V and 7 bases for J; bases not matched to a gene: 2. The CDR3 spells CASSLETSGEQYF. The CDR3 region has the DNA TGTGCCAGCAGCTTAGAAACTAGCGGGGAGCAGTACTTC.

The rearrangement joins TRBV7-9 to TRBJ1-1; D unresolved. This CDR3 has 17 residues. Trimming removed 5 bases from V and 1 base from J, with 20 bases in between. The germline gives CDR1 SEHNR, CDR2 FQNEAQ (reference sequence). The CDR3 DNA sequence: TGTGCCAGCAGCCCCCCGGGAGGCTGGGATCGGAACACTGAAGCTTTCTTT. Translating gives CASSPPGGWDRNTEAFF.

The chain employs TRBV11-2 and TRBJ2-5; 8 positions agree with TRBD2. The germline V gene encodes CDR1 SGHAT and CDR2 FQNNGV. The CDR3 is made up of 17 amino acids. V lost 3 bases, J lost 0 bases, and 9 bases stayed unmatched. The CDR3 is CASSLSIRGGYQETQYF. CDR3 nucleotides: TGTGCCAGCAGCTTGTCTATCCGGGGGGGGTACCAAGAGACCCAGTACTTC.

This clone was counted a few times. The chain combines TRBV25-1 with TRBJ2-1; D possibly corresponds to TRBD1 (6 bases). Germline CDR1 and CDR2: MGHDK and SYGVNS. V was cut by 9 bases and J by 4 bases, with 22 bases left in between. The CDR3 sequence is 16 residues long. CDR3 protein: CASRINRELIYNEQFF. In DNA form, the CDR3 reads TGTGCCAGTCGAATAAACAGGGAGCTTATATACAATGAGCAGTTCTTC.

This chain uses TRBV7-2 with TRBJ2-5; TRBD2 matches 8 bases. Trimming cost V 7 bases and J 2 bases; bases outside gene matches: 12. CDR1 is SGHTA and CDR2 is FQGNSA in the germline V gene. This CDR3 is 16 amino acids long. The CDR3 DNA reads TGTGCCAGCACACTTCTTTCGGGGGGGGTACAAGAGACCCAGTACTTC. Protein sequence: CASTLLSGGVQETQYF.

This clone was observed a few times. This CDR3 is CASSSPGQGAYEQYF. DNA of the CDR3: TGCGCCAGCAGCTCGCCGGGACAGGGGGCCTACGAGCAGTACTTC. This chain uses TRBV5-1 with TRBJ2-7; TRBD1 aligns across 11 bases. This CDR3 has 15 residues. Germline CDR1 reads SGHRS; CDR2 reads YFSETQ. The junction had 4 bases not matched to a gene; V was cut back by 3 bases and J by 2 bases.

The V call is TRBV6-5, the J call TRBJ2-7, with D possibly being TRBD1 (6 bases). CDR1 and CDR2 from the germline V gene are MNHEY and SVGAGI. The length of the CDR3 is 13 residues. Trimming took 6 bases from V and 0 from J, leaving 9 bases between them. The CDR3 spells CASRLQGSYEQYF. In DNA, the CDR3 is TGTGCCAGCAGATTACAGGGCTCCTACGAGCAGTACTTC.

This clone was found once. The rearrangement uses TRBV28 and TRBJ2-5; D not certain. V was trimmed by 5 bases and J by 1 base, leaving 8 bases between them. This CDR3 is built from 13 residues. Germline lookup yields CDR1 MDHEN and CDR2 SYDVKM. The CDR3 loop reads CASSLPVQETQYF. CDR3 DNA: TGTGCCAGCAGTCTCCCGGTCCAAGAGACCCAGTACTTC.

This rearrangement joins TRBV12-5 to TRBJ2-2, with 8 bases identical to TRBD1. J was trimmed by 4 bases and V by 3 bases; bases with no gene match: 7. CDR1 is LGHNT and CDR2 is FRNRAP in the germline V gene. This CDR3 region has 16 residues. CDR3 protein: CASGLAGQGRTGELFF. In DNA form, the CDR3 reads TGTGCTAGTGGTTTAGCAGGACAGGGTCGCACCGGGGAGCTGTTTTTT.

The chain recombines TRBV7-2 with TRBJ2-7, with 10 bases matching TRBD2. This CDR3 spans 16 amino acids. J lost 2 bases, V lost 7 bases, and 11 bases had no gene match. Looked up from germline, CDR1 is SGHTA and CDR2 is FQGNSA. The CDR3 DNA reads TGTGCCAGCACCCACGAAGCTAGCGGGGGTACCTACGAGCAGTACTTC. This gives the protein CASTHEASGGTYEQYF.

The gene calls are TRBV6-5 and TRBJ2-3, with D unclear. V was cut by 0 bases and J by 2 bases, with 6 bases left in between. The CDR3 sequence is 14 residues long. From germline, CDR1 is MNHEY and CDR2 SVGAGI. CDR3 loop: CASSYSSLTDTQYF. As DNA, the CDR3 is TGTGCCAGCAGTTACTCGAGCCTCACAGATACGCAGTATTTT.

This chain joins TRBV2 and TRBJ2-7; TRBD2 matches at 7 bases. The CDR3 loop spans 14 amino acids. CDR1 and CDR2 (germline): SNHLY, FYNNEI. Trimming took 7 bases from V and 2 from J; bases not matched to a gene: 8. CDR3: CASKLGGGTYEQYF. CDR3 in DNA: TGTGCCAGCAAACTGGGGGGGGGAACCTACGAGCAGTACTTC.

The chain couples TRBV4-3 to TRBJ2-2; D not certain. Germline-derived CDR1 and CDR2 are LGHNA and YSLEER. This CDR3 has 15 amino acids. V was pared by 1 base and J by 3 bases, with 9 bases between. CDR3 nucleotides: TGCGCCAGCAGCCAAGGGCTCCTCTACACCGGGGAGCTGTTTTTT. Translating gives CASSQGLLYTGELFF.

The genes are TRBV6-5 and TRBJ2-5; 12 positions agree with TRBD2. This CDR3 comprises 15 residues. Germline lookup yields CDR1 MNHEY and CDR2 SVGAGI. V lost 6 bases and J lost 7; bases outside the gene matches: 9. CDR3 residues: CASSPKLAGGGTQYF. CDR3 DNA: TGTGCCAGCAGCCCAAAACTAGCGGGGGGTGGGACCCAGTACTTC.